Detailed here is one TCR beta chain. What it binds is unknown. The data were taken from a study of cytomegalovirus exposure and HLA in healthy donors. Study results and caveats: Later analysis showed most CMV-associated TCR beta chains appearing HLA-restricted. A later analysis revealed that TCR association rates differed between HLA loci, peaking at DRB1 and bottoming out at HLA-C. The study carried out a later analysis of TCR beta sequences. It associated 16,951 of them with specific HLA alleles at a false discovery rate of 0.05. Sequencing had likely introduced a cluster of highly shared sequence variants as an artifact.

With 60 Vbeta and 13 Jbeta primers, the PCR was carried out. The table came from immunoSEQ multiplex PCR; TCRdb's copy has only in-frame clones and leaves some out. The table lists around 200,000 clones, with about 1% in the top ten. V shed 2 bases, J shed 4 bases, and the junction held 1 base outside the gene matches. The germline V gene has CDR1 SGHRS and CDR2 YFSETQ. CDR3 size: 16 residues. This receptor was identified in a girl aged 2 to 9 in good health and CMV-seropositive. This rearrangement joins TRBV5-1 to TRBJ2-1, with 15 bases lining up with TRBD2. The specimen sequenced was PBMCs. As DNA, the CDR3 is TGCGCCAGCAGCTTAGGGACTAGCGGGGGGTACAATGAGCAGTTCTTC. Amino acid sequence: CASSLGTSGGYNEQFF.